Below are 5 T cell receptor beta chains sequenced from a single sample in a study of T-cell reconstitution after alpha-beta-depleted transplantation in children. A TCRbeta library incorporating unique molecular identifiers was prepared. TCRdb ran MiXCR on the PCR reads and lists one entry per CDR3 protein. The sample gives over 100,000 distinct CDR3 sequences, approximately 10% of which show up once; roughly a third is in the top ten. Sequencing was performed on PBMCs, taken before TCRalphabeta/CD19-depleted stem cell transplant. All receptors come from a boy aged 2 to 10 with acute lymphoblastic leukemia, due to receive a stem cell transplant.

This chain joins TRBV12-3 or TRBV12-4 and TRBJ2-1; no firm D call. The V and J ends lost 0 bases and 7 bases respectively, with 10 bases between them. This CDR3 comprises 14 residues. CDR3: CASSLARVRNEQFF. The CDR3, as DNA: TGTGCCAGCAGTTTAGCGCGCGTTAGAAATGAGCAGTTCTTC.

This clonotype came up many times. The V gene is TRBV24-1, the J gene TRBJ2-3, with TRBD1 matching 10 bases. V shed 2 bases and J 4 bases; nucleotides not matched to a gene: 8. Germline assignment: CDR1 KGHDR and CDR2 SFDVKD. The CDR3 contains 17 residues. In nucleotides, the CDR3 is TGTGCCACCAGTGATTCCCGACAGGGGGCAGTATCAGATACGCAGTATTTT. It encodes CATSDSRQGAVSDTQYF.

This sequence joins TRBV19 and TRBJ1-1, with D possibly TRBD1 on 5 matching bases. Trimming took 7 bases from V and 5 from J, leaving 14 bases between them. Germline CDR1 and CDR2: LNHDA and SQIVND (reference sequence). CDR3 length: 13 amino acids. DNA of the CDR3: TGTGCCAGTATGGGCAGGGTAGGGACTGAAGCTTTCTTT. The encoded protein is CASMGRVGTEAFF.

In this sample, this clonotype turned up many times. This chain links TRBV27 with TRBJ2-1, with D uncertain. The germline V gene encodes CDR1 MNHEY and CDR2 SMNVEV (reference sequence). This CDR3 has 15 residues. Trimming shortened V by 2 bases and J by 8 bases, and 16 bases separated the two germline ends. Written as DNA, the CDR3 is TGTGCCAGCAGTTTAGTGGACCCGATCAGCGATGAGCAGTTCTTC. It is translated as CASSLVDPISDEQFF.

This clonotype showed up just a few times. V gene TRBV18 combines with J gene TRBJ1-1; D remains ambiguous. V lost 3 bases and J 4 bases, leaving 12 bases between the germline ends. In germline, CDR1 is KGHSH, CDR2 LQKENI. The CDR3 totals 14 residues. In DNA form, the CDR3 reads TGTGCCAGCTCACCCAGTAGCGGGCCCACTGAAGCTTTCTTT. Its protein is CASSPSSGPTEAFF. Based on the CDR3 plus reference TRBV18 and TRBJ1-1, the full variable domain is NAGVMQNPRHLVRRRGQEARLRCSPMKGHSHVYWYRQLPEEGLKFMVYLQKENIIDESGMPKERFSAEFPKEGPSILRIQQVVRGDSAAYFCASSPSSGPTEAFFGQGTRLTVV.